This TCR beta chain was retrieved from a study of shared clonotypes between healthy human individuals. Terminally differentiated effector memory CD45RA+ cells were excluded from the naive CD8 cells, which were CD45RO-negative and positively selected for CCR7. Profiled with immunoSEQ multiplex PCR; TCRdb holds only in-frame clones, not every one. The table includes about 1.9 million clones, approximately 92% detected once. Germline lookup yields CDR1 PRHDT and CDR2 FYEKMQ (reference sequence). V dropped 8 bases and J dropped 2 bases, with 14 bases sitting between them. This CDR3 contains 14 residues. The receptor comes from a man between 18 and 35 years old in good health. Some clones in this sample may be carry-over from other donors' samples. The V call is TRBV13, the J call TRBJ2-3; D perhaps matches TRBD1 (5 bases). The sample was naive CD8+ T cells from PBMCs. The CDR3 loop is CASYRKGFTDTQYF. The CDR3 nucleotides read TGTGCCAGCTACCGCAAGGGGTTCACAGATACGCAGTATTTT.